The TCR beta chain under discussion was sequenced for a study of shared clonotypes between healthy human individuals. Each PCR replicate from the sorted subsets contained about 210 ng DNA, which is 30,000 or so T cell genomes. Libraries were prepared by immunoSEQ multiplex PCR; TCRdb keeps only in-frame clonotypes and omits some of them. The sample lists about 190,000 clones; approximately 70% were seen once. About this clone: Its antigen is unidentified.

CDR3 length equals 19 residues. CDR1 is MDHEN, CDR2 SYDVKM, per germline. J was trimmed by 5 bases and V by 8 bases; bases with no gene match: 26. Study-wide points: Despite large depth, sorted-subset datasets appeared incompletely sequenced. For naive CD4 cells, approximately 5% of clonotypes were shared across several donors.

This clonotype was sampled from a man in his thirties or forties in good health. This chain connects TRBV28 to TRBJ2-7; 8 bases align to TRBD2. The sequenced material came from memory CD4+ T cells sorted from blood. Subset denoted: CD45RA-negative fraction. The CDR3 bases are TGTGCCAGCCTGCACGTCCCTGGCGTTGCGGGAGGAAACCCCGACGAGCAGTACTTC. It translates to CASLHVPGVAGGNPDEQYF.